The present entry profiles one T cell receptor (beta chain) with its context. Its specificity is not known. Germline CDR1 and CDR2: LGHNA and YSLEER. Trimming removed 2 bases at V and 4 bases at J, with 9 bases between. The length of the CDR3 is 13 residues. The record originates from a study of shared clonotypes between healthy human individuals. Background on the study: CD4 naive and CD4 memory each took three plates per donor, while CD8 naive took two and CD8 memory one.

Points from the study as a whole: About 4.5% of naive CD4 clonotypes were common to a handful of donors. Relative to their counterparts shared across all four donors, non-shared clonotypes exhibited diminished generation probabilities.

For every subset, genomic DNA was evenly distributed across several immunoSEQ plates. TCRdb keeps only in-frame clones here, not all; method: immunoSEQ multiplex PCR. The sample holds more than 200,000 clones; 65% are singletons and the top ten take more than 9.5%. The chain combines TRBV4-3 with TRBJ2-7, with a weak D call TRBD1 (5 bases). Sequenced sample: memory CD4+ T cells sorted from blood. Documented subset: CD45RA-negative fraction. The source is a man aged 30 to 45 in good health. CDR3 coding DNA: TGCGCCAGCAGCCAATATACAGGATACGAGCAGTACTTC. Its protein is CASSQYTGYEQYF.